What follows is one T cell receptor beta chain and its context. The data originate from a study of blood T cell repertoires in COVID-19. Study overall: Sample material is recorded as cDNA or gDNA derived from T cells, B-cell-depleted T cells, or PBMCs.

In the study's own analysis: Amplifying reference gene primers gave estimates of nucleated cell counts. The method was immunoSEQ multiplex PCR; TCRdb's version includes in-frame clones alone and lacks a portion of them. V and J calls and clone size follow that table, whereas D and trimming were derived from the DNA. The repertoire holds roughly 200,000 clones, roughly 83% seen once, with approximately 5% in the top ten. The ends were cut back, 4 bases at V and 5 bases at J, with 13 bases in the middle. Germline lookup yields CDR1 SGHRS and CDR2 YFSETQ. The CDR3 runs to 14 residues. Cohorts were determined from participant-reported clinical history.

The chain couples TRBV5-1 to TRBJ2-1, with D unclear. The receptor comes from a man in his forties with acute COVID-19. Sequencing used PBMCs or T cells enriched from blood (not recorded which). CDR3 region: CASSPASANNEQFF. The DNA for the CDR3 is TGCGCCAGCAGCCCCGCTAGTGCTAACAATGAGCAGTTCTTC.